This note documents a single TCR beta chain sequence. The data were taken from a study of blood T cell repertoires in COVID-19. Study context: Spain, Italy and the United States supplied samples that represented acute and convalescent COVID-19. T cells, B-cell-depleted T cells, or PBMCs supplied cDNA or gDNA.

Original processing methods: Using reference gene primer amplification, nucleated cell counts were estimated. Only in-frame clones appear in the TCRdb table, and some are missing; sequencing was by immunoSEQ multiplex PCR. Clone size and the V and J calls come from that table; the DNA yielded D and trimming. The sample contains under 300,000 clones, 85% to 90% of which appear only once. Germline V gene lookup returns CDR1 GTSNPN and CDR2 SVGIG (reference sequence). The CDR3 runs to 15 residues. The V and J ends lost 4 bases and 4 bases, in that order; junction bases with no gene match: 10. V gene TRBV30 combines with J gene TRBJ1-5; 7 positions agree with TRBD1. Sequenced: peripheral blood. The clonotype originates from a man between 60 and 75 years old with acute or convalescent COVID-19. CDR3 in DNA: TGTGCCTGGAACTCCGGGACAGCCGAGAATCAGCCCCAGCATTTT. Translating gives CAWNSGTAENQPQHF. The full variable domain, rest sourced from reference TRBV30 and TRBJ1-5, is SQTIHQWPATLVQPVGSPLSLECTVEGTSNPNLYWYRQAAGRGLQLLFYSVGIGQISSEVPQNLSASRPQDRQFILSSKKLLLSDSGFYLCAWNSGTAENQPQHFGDGTRLSIL.